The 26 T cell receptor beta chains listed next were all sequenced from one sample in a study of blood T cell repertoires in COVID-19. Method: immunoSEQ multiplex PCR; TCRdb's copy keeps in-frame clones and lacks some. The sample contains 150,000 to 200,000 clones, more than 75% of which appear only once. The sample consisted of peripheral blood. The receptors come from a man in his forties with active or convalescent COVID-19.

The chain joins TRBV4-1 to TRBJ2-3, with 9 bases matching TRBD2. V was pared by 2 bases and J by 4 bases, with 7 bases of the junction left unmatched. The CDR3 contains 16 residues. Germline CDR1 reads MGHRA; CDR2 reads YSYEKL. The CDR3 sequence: CASSQTRGLAPDTQYF. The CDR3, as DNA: TGCGCCAGCAGCCAAACAAGGGGACTAGCTCCAGATACGCAGTATTTT.

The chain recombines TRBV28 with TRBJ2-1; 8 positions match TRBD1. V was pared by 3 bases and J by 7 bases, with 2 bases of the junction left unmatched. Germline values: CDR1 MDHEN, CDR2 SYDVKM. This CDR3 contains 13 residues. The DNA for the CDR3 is TGTGCCAGCAGTTTGCAGGGGGCGAATGAGCAGTTCTTC. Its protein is CASSLQGANEQFF.

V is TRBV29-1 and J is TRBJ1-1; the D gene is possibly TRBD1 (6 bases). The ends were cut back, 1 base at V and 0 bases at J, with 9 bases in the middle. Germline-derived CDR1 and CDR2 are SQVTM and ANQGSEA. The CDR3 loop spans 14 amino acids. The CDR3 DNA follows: TGCAGCGTTGAAGGGGCAGGGGTGAACACTGAAGCTTTCTTT. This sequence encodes CSVEGAGVNTEAFF. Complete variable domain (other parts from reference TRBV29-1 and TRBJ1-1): SAVISQKPSRDICQRGTSLTIQCQVDSQVTMMFWYRQQPGQSLTLIATANQGSEATYESGFVIDKFPISRPNLTFSTLTVSNMSPEDSSIYLCSVEGAGVNTEAFFGQGTRLTVV.

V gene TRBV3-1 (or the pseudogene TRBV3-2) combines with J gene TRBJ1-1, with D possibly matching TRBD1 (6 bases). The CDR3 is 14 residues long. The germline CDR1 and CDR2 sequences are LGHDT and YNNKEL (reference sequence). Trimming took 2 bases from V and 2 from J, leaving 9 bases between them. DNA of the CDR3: TGTGCCAGCAGCCAATGGGGACACAACACTGAAGCTTTCTTT. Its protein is CASSQWGHNTEAFF.

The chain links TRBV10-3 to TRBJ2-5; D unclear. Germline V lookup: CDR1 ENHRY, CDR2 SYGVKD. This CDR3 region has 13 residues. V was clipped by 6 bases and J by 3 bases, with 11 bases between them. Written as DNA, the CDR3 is TGTGCCATCAGCTCAAGCTATAAAGAGACCCAGTACTTC. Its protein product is CAISSSYKETQYF.

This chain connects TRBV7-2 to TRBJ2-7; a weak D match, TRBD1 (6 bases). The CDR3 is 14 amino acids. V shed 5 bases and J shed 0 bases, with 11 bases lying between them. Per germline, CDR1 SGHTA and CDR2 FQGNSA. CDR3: CASSLDRNSYEQYF. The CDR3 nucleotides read TGTGCCAGCAGCCTTGACAGGAACTCCTACGAGCAGTACTTC.

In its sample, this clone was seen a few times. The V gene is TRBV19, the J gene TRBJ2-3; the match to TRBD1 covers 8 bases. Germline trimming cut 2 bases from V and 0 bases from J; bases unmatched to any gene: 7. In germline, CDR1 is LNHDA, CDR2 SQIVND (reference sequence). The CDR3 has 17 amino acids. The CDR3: CASSITGGSASTDTQYF. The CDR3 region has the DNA TGTGCCAGTAGTATAACAGGGGGAAGTGCTAGCACAGATACGCAGTATTTT.

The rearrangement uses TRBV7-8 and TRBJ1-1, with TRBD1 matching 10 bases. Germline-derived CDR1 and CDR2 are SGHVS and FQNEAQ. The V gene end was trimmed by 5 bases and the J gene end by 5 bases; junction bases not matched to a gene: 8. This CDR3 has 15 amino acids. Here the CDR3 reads CASSPPGTGDTEAFF. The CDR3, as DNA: TGTGCCAGCAGCCCTCCCGGGACAGGGGATACTGAAGCTTTCTTT.

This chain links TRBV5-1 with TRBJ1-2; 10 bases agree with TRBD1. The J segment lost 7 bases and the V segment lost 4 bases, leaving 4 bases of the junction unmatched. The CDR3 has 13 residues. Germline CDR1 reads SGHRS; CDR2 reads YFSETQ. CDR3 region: CASSPTGGSGYTF. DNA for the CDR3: TGCGCCAGCAGCCCGACAGGGGGCTCTGGCTACACCTTC.

CDR3 amino acids: CASSHPGTGSYEQYF. The CDR3 DNA follows: TGCGCCAGCAGCCATCCTGGGACAGGTTCCTACGAGCAGTACTTC. This chain connects TRBV4-1 to TRBJ2-7; 8 bases fit TRBD1. CDR3 length: 15 amino acids. Losses at the gene ends were 3 bases for V and 1 base for J; bases not matched to a gene: 5. Germline V gene sequence: CDR1 MGHRA, CDR2 YSYEKL.

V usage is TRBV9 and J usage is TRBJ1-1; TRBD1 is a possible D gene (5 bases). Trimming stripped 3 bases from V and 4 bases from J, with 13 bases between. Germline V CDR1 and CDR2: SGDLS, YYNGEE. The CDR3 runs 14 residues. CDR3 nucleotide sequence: TGTGCCAGCAGCGCAGGGTTTAGAGGCACTGAAGCTTTCTTT. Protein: CASSAGFRGTEAFF.

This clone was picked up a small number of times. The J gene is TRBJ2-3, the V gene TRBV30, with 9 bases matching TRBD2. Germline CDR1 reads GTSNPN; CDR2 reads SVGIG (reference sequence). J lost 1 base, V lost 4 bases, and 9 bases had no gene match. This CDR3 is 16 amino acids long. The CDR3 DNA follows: TGTGCCTGGACTCGAGCGGGGGGCAGCGGCACAGATACGCAGTATTTT. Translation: CAWTRAGGSGTDTQYF.

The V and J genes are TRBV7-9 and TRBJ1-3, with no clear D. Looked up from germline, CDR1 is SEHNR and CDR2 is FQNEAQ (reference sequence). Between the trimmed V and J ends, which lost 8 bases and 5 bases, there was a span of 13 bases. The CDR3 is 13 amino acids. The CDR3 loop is CASREGSRNTIYF. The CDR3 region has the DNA TGTGCCAGCCGGGAGGGTAGCCGAAACACCATATATTTT. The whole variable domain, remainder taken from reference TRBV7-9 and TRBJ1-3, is DTGVSQNPRHKITKRGQNVTFRCDPISEHNRLYWYRQTLGQGPEFLTYFQNEAQLEKSRLLSDRFSAERPKGSFSTLEIQRTEQGDSAMYLCASREGSRNTIYFGEGSWLTVV.

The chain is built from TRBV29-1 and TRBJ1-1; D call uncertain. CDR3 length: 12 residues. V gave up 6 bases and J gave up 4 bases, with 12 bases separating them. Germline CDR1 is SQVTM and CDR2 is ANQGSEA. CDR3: CSVTRAGTEAFF. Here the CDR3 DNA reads TGCAGCGTCACGAGGGCGGGCACTGAAGCTTTCTTT.

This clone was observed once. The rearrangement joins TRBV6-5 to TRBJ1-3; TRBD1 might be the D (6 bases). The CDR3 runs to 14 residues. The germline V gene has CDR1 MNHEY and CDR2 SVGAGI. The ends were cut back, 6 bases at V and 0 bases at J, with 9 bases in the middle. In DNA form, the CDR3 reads TGTGCCAGCAGGGTGACAGGCTCTGGAAACACCATATATTTT. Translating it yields CASRVTGSGNTIYF.

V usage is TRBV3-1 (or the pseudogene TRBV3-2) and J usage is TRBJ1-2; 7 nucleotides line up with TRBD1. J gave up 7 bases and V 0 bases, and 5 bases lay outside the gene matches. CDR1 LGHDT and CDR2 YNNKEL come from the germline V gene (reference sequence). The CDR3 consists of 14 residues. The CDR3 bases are TGTGCCAGCAGCCAAGATACCAGGGGGGCTGGCTACACCTTC. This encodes CASSQDTRGAGYTF.

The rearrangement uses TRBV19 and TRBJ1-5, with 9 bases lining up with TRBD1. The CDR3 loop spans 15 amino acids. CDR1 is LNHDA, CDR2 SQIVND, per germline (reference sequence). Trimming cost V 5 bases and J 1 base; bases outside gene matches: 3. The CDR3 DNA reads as TGTGCCAGTAGTTCGACAGGGGGAAGCAATCAGCCCCAGCATTTT. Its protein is CASSSTGGSNQPQHF.

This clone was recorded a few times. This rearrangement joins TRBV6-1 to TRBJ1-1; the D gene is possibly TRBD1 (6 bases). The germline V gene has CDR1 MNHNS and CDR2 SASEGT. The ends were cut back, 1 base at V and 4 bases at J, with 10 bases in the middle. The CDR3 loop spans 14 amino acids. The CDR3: CASSEGRGATEAFF. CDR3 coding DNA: TGTGCCAGCAGTGAAGGGCGGGGGGCCACTGAAGCTTTCTTT.

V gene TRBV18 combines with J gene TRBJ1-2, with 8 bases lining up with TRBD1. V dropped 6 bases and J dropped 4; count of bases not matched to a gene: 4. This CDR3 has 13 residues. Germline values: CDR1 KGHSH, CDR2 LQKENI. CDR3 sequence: CASSSGGPYGYTF. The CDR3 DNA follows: TGTGCCAGCTCCTCAGGGGGCCCCTATGGCTACACCTTC.

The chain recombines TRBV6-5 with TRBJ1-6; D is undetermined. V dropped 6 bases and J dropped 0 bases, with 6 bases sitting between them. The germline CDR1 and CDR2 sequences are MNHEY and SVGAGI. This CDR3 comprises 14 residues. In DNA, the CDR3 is TGTGCCAGCAGACAGAGCTCCTATAATTCACCCCTCCACTTT. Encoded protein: CASRQSSYNSPLHF.

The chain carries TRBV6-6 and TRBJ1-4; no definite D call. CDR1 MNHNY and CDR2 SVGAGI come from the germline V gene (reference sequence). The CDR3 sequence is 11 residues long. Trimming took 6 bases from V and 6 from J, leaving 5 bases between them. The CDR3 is CASRVDEKLFF. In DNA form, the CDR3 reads TGTGCCAGCAGGGTAGATGAAAAACTGTTTTTT.

CDR3 amino acids: CATAPPGGVNTDTQYF. CDR3 sequence (DNA): TGTGCCACCGCCCCGCCGGGGGGGGTCAACACAGATACGCAGTATTTT. V is TRBV7-9 and J is TRBJ2-3; 8 positions match TRBD2. Germline V lookup: CDR1 SEHNR, CDR2 FQNEAQ (reference sequence). V trimming: 10 bases; J trimming: 2 bases; junction bases outside the gene matches: 14. The CDR3 sequence is 16 residues long.

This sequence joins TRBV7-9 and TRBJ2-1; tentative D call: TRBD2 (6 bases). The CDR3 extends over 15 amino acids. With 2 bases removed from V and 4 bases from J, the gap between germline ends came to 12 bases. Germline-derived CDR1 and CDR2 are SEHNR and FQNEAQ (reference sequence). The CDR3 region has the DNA TGTGCCAGCAGCTTACAGGGACTTATATACAATGAGCAGTTCTTC. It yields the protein CASSLQGLIYNEQFF.

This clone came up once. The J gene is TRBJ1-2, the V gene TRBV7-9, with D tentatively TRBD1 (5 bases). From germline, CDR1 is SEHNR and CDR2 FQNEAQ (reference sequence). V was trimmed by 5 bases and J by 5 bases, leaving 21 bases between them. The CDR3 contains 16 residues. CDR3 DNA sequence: TGTGCCAGCAGCCCCCCGGTAGGGGACTCTGATTATGGCTACACCTTC. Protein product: CASSPPVGDSDYGYTF. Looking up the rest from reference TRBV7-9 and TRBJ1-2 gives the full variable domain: DTGVSQNPRHKITKRGQNVTFRCDPISEHNRLYWYRQTLGQGPEFLTYFQNEAQLEKSRLLSDRFSAERPKGSFSTLEIQRTEQGDSAMYLCASSPPVGDSDYGYTFGSGTRLTVV.

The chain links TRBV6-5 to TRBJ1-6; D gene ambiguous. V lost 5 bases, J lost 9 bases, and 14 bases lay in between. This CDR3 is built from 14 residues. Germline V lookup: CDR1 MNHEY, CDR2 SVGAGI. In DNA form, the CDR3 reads TGTGCCAGCAGTCGGTCCTTAGAGAGTTCACCCCTCCACTTT. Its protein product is CASSRSLESSPLHF.

For the CDR3, the DNA is TGTGCCAGCAGCGGGATTCGAGCGGGGGGGCGTAGCACCGGGGAGCTGTTTTTT. It codes for CASSGIRAGGRSTGELFF. V is TRBV9 and J is TRBJ2-2; 10 bases match TRBD2. Per the germline V gene, CDR1 is SGDLS and CDR2 is YYNGEE. The CDR3 totals 18 residues. Germline trimming cut 3 bases from V and 4 bases from J; bases unmatched to any gene: 12.